A selection of T cell receptor beta chains follows, all from one sample in a study of type 1 regulatory T cells. Using its own MiXCR run on the reads, TCRdb lists one record per CDR3 protein. The data show over 55,000 distinct CDR3 sequences, approximately 47% seen once. Antigen specificity for these receptors is unknown. Sequencing used cultured non-Tr1 T cells, either the whole culture or a sorted T cell fraction (not recorded which). Receptors were obtained from a human donor in good health. The CDR3 runs from the conserved cysteine through the conserved F or W. The D gene is left open where the match is weak. Not every row has a clone size; where given, it reads once, few, many or a size class.

v_call	clone_size	d_call	j_call	cdr3_nt	cdr3_aa
TRBV5-1	NA	NA	TRBJ1-2	TGCGCCAGCAGTTCTGGGGGTAGCGGCTACACCTTC	CASSSGGSGYTF
TRBV12-3/TRBV12-4	medium-sized	NA	TRBJ2-5	TGTGCCAGCAGTCCCCCAGGAGTCCCGTGGACCCAGTACTTC	CASSPPGVPWTQYF
TRBV7-3	NA	TRBD1	TRBJ1-1	TGTGCCAGCAGCTTAGGTGTTCTGGTCGACAGGGCCGCCACTGAAGCTTTCTTT	CASSLGVLVDRAATEAFF
TRBV6-6	NA	TRBD1	TRBJ2-3	TGTGCCAGCAGTTTTCGGGACAGGGGGCGGACAGATACGCAGTATTTT	CASSFRDRGRTDTQYF
TRBV5-1	few	NA	TRBJ2-3	TGCGCCAGCAGCCTGGTACCGGGGTCAGATACGCAGTATTTT	CASSLVPGSDTQYF
TRBV20-1	few	NA	TRBJ1-6	TGCAGTGCTAGAGATCGTACAGGGACTTCCTATAATTCACCCCTCCACTTT	CSARDRTGTSYNSPLHF
TRBV27	NA	NA	TRBJ2-7	TGTGCCAGCAGTGAGGAGACAGCGGGTAATCGCGAGCAGTACTTC	CASSEETAGNREQYF
TRBV4-1	NA	NA	TRBJ1-4	TGCGCCAGCAGCCAAGAAAGTTTTAGGGAACTGTTTTTT	CASSQESFRELFF
TRBV20-1	NA	TRBD1	TRBJ1-1	TGCAGTGCTAGGACAGGGAGGACTGAAGCTTTCTTT	CSARTGRTEAFF
TRBV12-3/TRBV12-4	NA	TRBD2	TRBJ2-1	TGTGCCAGCAGTCCTTCGGGACTAGATCAGTTCTTC	CASSPSGLDQFF
TRBV20-1	NA	TRBD2	TRBJ2-7	TGCAGTGCTAGCGGTAGCGGGGGGGAGGCCTACGAGCAGTACTTC	CSASGSGGEAYEQYF
TRBV7-2	few	TRBD2	TRBJ2-3	TGTGCCAGCAGCCAACCCGGGGGGGGCTCCTTCAGAACAGATACGCAGTATTTT	CASSQPGGGSFRTDTQYF
TRBV2	few	NA	TRBJ2-7	TGTGCCAGCTACCGTGATCAACAGGCCTACGAGCAGTACTTC	CASYRDQQAYEQYF
TRBV11-2	NA	NA	TRBJ2-3	TGTGCCAGCAGCTTGAAAGTTTCTGCAGATACGCAGTATTTT	CASSLKVSADTQYF
TRBV6-2/TRBV6-3	few	TRBD2	TRBJ2-1	TGTGCCAGCACCGTAACCGGGACTAGGTACAATGAGCAGTTCTTC	CASTVTGTRYNEQFF
TRBV28	many	NA	TRBJ1-2	TGTGCCAGCACCACTCCGGCAGGGACTAACTATGGCTACACCTTC	CASTTPAGTNYGYTF
TRBV28	NA	NA	TRBJ1-5	TGTGCCAGCAGTTTTATGGGGTTCGGCAATCAGCCCCAGCATTTT	CASSFMGFGNQPQHF
TRBV20-1	once	TRBD1	TRBJ1-5	TGCAGCGCGATAACTGGGGCACAGGGGGAACAGCCCCAGCATTTT	CSAITGAQGEQPQHF
TRBV7-9	NA	TRBD1	TRBJ1-2	TGTGCCAGCAGCCGGGACAGGGGCGAAACCTATGGCTACACCTTC	CASSRDRGETYGYTF